Included here is one TCR beta chain sequence, with context. Antigen unknown. The table came from immunoSEQ multiplex PCR; TCRdb's copy has only in-frame clones and leaves some out. The sample carries over 400,000 clones, roughly 87% recorded once. Germline V CDR1 and CDR2: SGHDT, YYEEEE. The V and J ends lost 4 bases and 7 bases, in that order; junction bases with no gene match: 10. There are 14 residues in the CDR3. Stated treatment: around 19 received Ad26.COV2.S at low or high dose, single or two shots; about 5 received placebo; per-sample allocation not given. Each sample was drawn 63 days after the first injection (of vaccine or placebo). Ad26.COV2.S expressed prefusion-stabilized spike from the original Wuhan strain. The sample belongs to a study of Ad26.COV2.S vaccination and SARS-CoV-2 variants. Overall study context: The trial was COV1001 and the donor's arm was Ad26.COV2.S. Dosing was one shot or two shots 56 days apart. General observations from the study: Reportedly, spike-specific CD8+ and CD4+ T cell responses achieved substantial breadth once vaccination had taken place.

The rearrangement joins TRBV5-6 to TRBJ1-2; 7 bases line up with TRBD1. This TCR derives from a person between 18 and 65 years old who received the Ad26.COV2.S COVID-19 vaccine or a placebo. The specimen was peripheral blood, collected in a trial of Ad26.COV2.S vaccine versus placebo. This chain's CDR3 is CASSGKQGFSGYTF. The DNA of the CDR3 is TGTGCCAGCAGCGGGAAACAGGGGTTTAGTGGCTACACCTTC.